This T cell receptor beta chain was documented in a study of T cell repertoires in cytomegalovirus infection. Study details: Public TCR beta signatures indicated both CMV infection and matching HLA type. Study findings and constraints: The study identified carriers of CMV plus the relevant HLA from cumulative public TCR beta family frequency. HLA-C-restricted CMV clonotypes gave the most frequent clonotype in two of eight donors.

Via MiXCR, TCRdb re-called the reads, giving one row per CDR3 protein. Of 450,000 to 600,000 distinct CDR3 sequences in the sample, roughly a third were seen once. Germline lookup yields CDR1 SEHNR and CDR2 FQNEAQ (reference sequence). With 0 bases removed from V and 1 base from J, the gap between germline ends came to 15 bases. There are 17 residues in the CDR3. This clonotype has only a few counts. The antigen is unknown. The specimen comprised cultured PBMCs, sampled from culture after CMV antigen stimulation. This TCR was recovered from a human donor in good health (CMV status not recorded). Some clones in this sample may be carry-over from other donors' samples. V gene TRBV7-9 combines with J gene TRBJ1-1; D is unclear. CDR3 protein: CASSLAPVQRTNTEAFF. Written as DNA, the CDR3 is TGTGCCAGCAGCTTAGCGCCGGTTCAACGAACGAACACTGAAGCTTTCTTT.